This is a list of T cell receptor beta chains from one sample in a study of blood T cell repertoires in COVID-19. Only in-frame clones appear in the TCRdb table, and some are missing; sequencing was by immunoSEQ multiplex PCR. Seen here are 300,000 to 350,000 clones, about 87% observed once, and the top ten hold less than 5.5%. Specimen: PBMCs or T cells enriched from blood (not recorded which). The source is a man younger than 40 who had recovered from COVID-19. The conserved cysteine and the conserved F or W are not part of the CDR3 here.

v_gene: TRBV6-5; len: 13; CDR3aa: ASSKGDISYNEQF
v_gene: TRBV28; len: 11; CDR3aa: ASSFGTGFGYT
v_gene: TRBV28; len: 10; CDR3aa: ASSLGQGYAF
v_gene: TRBV18; len: 15; CDR3aa: ASSLGQGGFLNQPQH
v_gene: TRBV7-9; len: 12; CDR3aa: ASSHEGDAGELF
v_gene: TRBV28; len: 13; CDR3aa: ASSSRSFTGTEQF
v_gene: TRBV5-1; len: 13; CDR3aa: ASSLVDSSEEKLF
v_gene: TRBV5-6; len: 12; CDR3aa: ASSEGQGPYEQY
v_gene: TRBV10-1; len: 11; CDR3aa: ASSEYSGETQY
v_gene: TRBV13; len: 12; CDR3aa: ASSLGQGVTEAF
v_gene: TRBV20-1; len: 12; CDR3aa: SASDGRVDSPLH
v_gene: TRBV2; len: 14; CDR3aa: ASRVDPGQGTYEQY
v_gene: TRBV3-1/TRBV3-2; len: 13; CDR3aa: ASSPLGTGGYEQY
v_gene: TRBV28; len: 11; CDR3aa: ASIRGHSYEQY
v_gene: TRBV6-1; len: 13; CDR3aa: ASSERVGSSYEQY
v_gene: TRBV7-8; len: 12; CDR3aa: ASSSPVLNQPQH
v_gene: TRBV2; len: 12; CDR3aa: ASKRTGFNEKLF
v_gene: TRBV2; len: 12; CDR3aa: ASRDRHSNQPQH
v_gene: TRBV30; len: 10; CDR3aa: AWRATGVEQY
v_gene: TRBV11-1; len: 12; CDR3aa: ASSSRGRDSPLH
v_gene: TRBV27; len: 14; CDR3aa: ASSAQDPRFPYEQY
v_gene: TRBV19; len: 13; CDR3aa: ASSIQGYSNQPQH
v_gene: TRBV3-1/TRBV3-2; len: 14; CDR3aa: ASSQDLMRGTTEAF
v_gene: TRBV2; len: 11; CDR3aa: ASTGTETDTQY
v_gene: TRBV5-1; len: 13; CDR3aa: ASSFTLGPSYEQY
v_gene: TRBV20-1; len: 13; CDR3aa: SASNLGTGTGPLH
v_gene: TRBV11-3; len: 12; CDR3aa: ASSLSTGGETQY
v_gene: TRBV30; len: 12; CDR3aa: AWDRGLPNQPQH
v_gene: TRBV4-1; len: 12; CDR3aa: ASSQGTSFPEQY
v_gene: TRBV5-4; len: 13; CDR3aa: ASSSPGQGGVELF
v_gene: TRBV5-4; len: 14; CDR3aa: ASSLGGLAGLNEQY
v_gene: TRBV30; len: 12; CDR3aa: AWSVRGSNEKLF
v_gene: TRBV9; len: 14; CDR3aa: ASSGSSGSSPDTQY
v_gene: TRBV2; len: 13; CDR3aa: ASTIAGGSYNEQF
v_gene: TRBV7-7; len: 13; CDR3aa: ASSSGTSSYNEQF
v_gene: TRBV4-1; len: 13; CDR3aa: ASSQLSRRQEKLF
v_gene: TRBV15; len: 13; CDR3aa: ATSVDRGLQETQY